This T cell receptor (beta chain) was identified in a study of cytomegalovirus exposure and HLA in healthy donors. Regarding the study as a whole: The study flagged around 150 TCR beta chains as cytomegalovirus-associated. The number of N-insertions in an Asian-associated ancestry cluster was reportedly below the 666-donor mean in a later analysis.

The PCR contained 60 Vbeta and 13 Jbeta primers. Measured with immunoSEQ multiplex PCR; TCRdb has only the in-frame clones, and not every one. The specimen's table records 110,000 to 150,000 clones. Per germline, CDR1 MNHEY and CDR2 SMNVEV (reference sequence). Between the trimmed V and J ends, which lost 5 bases and 0 bases, there was a span of 8 bases. The CDR3 spans 13 residues. Comment on this clone: Its antigen is still unknown.

Sequences were obtained from PBMCs. This sequence joins TRBV27 and TRBJ2-7, with D hard to call. The source of this sequence is a male donor in good health and CMV-seronegative. Here the CDR3 reads CASSPPNSYEQYF. In DNA form, the CDR3 reads TGTGCCAGCAGTCCCCCCAACTCCTACGAGCAGTACTTC.